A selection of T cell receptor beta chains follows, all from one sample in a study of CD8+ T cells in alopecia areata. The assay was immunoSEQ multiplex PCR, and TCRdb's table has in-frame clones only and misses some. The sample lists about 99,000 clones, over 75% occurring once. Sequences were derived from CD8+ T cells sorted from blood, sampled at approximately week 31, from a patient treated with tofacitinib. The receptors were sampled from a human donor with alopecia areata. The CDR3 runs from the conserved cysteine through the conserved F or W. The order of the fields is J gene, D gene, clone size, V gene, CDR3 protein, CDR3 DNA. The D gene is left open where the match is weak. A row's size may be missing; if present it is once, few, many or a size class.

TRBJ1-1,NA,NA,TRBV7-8,CASSLGGGPWRDTEAFF,TGTGCCAGCAGCTTAGGTGGTGGCCCCTGGCGTGACACTGAAGCTTTCTTT
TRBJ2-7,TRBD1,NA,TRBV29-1,CSVAGTGIYEQYF,TGCAGCGTTGCCGGGACAGGGATCTACGAGCAGTACTTC
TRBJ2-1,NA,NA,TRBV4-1,CASSQEETVGDEQFF,TGCGCCAGCAGCCAAGAAGAAACAGTGGGCGATGAGCAGTTCTTC
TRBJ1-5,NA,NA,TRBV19,CASSIDYGQTQHF,TGTGCCAGTAGTATAGATTACGGACAGACCCAGCATTTT
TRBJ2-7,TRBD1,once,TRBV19,CASSIGTGTYEQYF,TGTGCCAGTAGTATAGGGACAGGAACCTACGAGCAGTACTTC
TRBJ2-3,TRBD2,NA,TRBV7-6,CASRAGGGDTQYF,TGTGCCTCTAGGGCGGGAGGAGGAGATACGCAGTATTTT
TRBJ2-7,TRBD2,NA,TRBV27,CASSLFPGLAGASYEQYF,TGTGCCAGCAGTTTATTCCCCGGACTAGCGGGAGCCTCCTACGAGCAGTACTTC
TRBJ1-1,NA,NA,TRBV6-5,CASSYSDGLNTEAFF,TGTGCCAGCAGTTACTCGGACGGGCTGAACACTGAAGCTTTCTTT
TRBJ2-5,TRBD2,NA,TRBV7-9,CASSTVGAGGETQYF,TGTGCCAGCAGCACCGTAGGAGCGGGAGGGGAGACCCAGTACTTC
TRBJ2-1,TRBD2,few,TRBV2,CASLASGANEQFF,TGTGCCAGCCTCGCAAGCGGGGCCAATGAGCAGTTCTTC
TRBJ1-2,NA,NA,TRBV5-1,CASSLEDRGDGYTF,TGCGCCAGCAGCTTGGAGGACAGAGGTGATGGCTACACCTTC
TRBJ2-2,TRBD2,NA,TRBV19,CASSIGGAAELFF,TGTGCCAGTAGTATCGGGGGGGCTGCGGAGCTGTTTTTT
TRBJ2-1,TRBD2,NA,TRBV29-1,CSVIKTSGSPERYNEQFF,TGCAGCGTTATAAAGACTAGCGGGAGCCCCGAGCGGTACAATGAGCAGTTCTTC
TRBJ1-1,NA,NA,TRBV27,CASLIGLGSTEAFF,TGTGCCAGTCTAATAGGCCTGGGAAGCACTGAAGCTTTCTTT
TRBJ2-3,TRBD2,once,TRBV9,CASSQSGLRSDTQYF,TGTGCCAGCAGCCAATCGGGACTAAGATCAGATACGCAGTATTTT
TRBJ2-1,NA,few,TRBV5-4,CASSYPGVYNEQFF,TGTGCCAGCAGCTATCCAGGGGTCTACAATGAGCAGTTCTTC
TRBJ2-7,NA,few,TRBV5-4,CASSLGLNKREQYF,TGTGCCAGCAGCTTGGGCCTTAATAAACGCGAGCAGTACTTC
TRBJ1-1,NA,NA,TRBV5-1,CASSRRGEMNTEAFF,TGCGCCAGCAGCCGTCGAGGGGAGATGAACACTGAAGCTTTCTTT
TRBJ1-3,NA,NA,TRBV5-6,CASSLVSREVRLSGNTIYF,TGTGCCAGCAGCTTGGTTTCGAGGGAGGTCCGGCTCTCTGGAAACACCATATATTTT
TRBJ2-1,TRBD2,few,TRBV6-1,CASSVFSGGANEQFF,TGTGCCAGCAGTGTTTTTAGCGGGGGGGCCAATGAGCAGTTCTTC
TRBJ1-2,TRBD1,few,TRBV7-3,CASSRGQGNYGYTF,TGTGCCAGCAGCAGGGGACAGGGTAACTATGGCTACACCTTC
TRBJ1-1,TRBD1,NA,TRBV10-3,CAISESTGYTEAFF,TGTGCCATCAGTGAGTCGACAGGGTATACTGAAGCTTTCTTT
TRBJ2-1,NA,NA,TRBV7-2,CASSRGTELTGNEQFF,TGTGCCAGCAGCCGGGGGACGGAGCTAACCGGCAATGAGCAGTTCTTC
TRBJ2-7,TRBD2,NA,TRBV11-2,CASSRVTSGPTYEQYF,TGTGCCAGCAGCCGAGTGACTAGCGGGCCGACCTACGAGCAGTACTTC
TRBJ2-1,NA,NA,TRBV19,CASTSLRQEINEQFF,TGTGCCAGTACATCGCTGAGGCAGGAGATCAATGAGCAGTTCTTC
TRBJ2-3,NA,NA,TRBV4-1,CASSQALTDTQYF,TGCGCCAGCAGCCAAGCGCTCACAGATACGCAGTATTTT
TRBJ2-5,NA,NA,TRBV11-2,CASSLPGAQETQYF,TGTGCCAGCAGCTTACCGGGGGCCCAAGAGACCCAGTACTTC
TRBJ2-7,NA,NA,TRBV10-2,CASSESYSYEQYF,TGCGCCAGCAGTGAGTCGTACTCCTACGAGCAGTACTTC
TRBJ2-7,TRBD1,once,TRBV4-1,CASSQGTGNYEQYF,TGCGCCAGCAGCCAAGGGACAGGGAACTACGAGCAGTACTTC
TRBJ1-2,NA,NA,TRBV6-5,CASSQAEDYGYTF,TGTGCCAGCAGTCAGGCCGAGGACTATGGCTACACCTTC
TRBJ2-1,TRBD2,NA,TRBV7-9,CASSHGTSGSSYNEQFF,TGTGCCAGCAGCCACGGGACTAGCGGGAGCTCCTACAATGAGCAGTTCTTC
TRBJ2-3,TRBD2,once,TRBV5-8,CASSLGTSGYTDTQYF,TGTGCCAGCAGCTTGGGGACTAGCGGGTACACAGATACGCAGTATTTT
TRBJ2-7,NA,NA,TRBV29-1,CSVVETGSYEQYF,TGCAGCGTTGTCGAGACAGGCTCCTACGAGCAGTACTTC
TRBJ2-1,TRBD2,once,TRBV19,CASSSLAGDEQFF,TGTGCCAGTAGTAGCCTAGCGGGAGATGAGCAGTTCTTC
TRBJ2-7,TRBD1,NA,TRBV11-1,CASSFTGGASYEQYF,TGTGCCAGCAGCTTTACAGGGGGCGCGTCCTACGAGCAGTACTTC
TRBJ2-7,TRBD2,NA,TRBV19,CASNQGAGPGEQYF,TGTGCCAGTAACCAGGGAGCGGGGCCGGGGGAGCAGTACTTC
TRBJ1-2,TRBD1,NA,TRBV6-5,CASTRQGYGYTF,TGTGCCAGCACTAGACAGGGCTATGGCTACACCTTC
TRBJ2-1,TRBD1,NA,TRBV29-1,CSVESQGALDNEQFF,TGCAGCGTTGAATCACAGGGGGCCCTAGACAATGAGCAGTTCTTC
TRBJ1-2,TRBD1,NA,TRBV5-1,CASSLGQGVDYGYTF,TGCGCCAGCAGCCTCGGACAGGGAGTTGACTATGGCTACACCTTC
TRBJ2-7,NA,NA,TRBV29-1,CSVVVDSPYEQYF,TGCAGCGTTGTAGTAGACAGTCCCTACGAGCAGTACTTC
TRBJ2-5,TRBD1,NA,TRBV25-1,CASGTGAMETQYF,TGTGCCAGCGGGACAGGGGCCATGGAGACCCAGTACTTC
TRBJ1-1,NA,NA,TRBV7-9,CASSSWAGTEAFF,TGTGCCAGCAGCTCGTGGGCGGGCACTGAAGCTTTCTTT
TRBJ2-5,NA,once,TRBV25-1,CASSESRGGGYQETQYF,TGTGCCAGCAGTGAATCTAGGGGAGGGGGGTACCAAGAGACCCAGTACTTC
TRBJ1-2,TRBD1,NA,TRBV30,CAWSYGTVEGYTF,TGTGCCTGGAGCTATGGGACAGTAGAAGGCTACACCTTC
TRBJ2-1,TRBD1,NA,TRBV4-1,CASSQEPHRGEFF,TGCGCCAGCAGCCAAGAACCTCACAGGGGGGAGTTCTTC
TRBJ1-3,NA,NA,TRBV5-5,CASSNGNTIYF,TGTGCCAGCAGTAACGGAAACACCATATATTTT
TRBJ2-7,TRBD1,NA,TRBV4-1,CASSQERTGGSYEQYF,TGCGCCAGCAGCCAAGAACGGACAGGTGGCTCCTACGAGCAGTACTTC
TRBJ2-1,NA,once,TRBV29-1,CSVEFPSSYNEQFF,TGCAGCGTTGAATTTCCAAGCTCCTACAATGAGCAGTTCTTC
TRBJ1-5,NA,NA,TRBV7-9,CASSSQGSTQPQHF,TGTGCCAGCAGCTCACAGGGATCCACTCAGCCCCAGCATTTT
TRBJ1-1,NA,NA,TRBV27,CASNLLGSNTEAFF,TGTGCCAGCAACCTTCTAGGATCGAACACTGAAGCTTTCTTT
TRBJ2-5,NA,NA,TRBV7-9,CASTTPRGRRETQYF,TGTGCCAGCACCACGCCGCGGGGGCGCCGGGAGACCCAGTACTTC